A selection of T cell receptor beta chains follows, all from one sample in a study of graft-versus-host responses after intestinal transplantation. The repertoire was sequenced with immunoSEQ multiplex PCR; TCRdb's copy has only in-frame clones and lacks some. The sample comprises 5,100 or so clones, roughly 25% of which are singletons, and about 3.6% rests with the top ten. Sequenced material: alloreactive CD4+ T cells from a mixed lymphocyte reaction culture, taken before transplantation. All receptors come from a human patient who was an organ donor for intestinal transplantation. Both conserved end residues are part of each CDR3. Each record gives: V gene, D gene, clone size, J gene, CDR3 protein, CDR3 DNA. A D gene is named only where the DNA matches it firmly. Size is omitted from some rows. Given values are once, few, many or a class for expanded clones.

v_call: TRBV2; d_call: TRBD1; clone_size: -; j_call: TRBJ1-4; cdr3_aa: CASSTQGAYEKLFF; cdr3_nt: TGTGCCAGCAGCACACAGGGGGCCTATGAAAAACTGTTTTTT
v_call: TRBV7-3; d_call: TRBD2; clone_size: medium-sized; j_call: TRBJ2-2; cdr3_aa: CASSQTSGRAGELFF; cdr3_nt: TGTGCCAGCAGCCAAACCAGCGGGAGGGCCGGGGAGCTGTTTTTT
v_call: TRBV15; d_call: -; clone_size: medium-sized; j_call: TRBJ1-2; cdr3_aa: CATSRDRVTNYGYTF; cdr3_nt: TGTGCCACCAGCAGAGATCGGGTTACAAACTATGGCTACACCTTC
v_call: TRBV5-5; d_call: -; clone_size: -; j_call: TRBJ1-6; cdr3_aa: CASSPPPRVHNSPLHF; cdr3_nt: TGTGCCAGCAGCCCCCCTCCTCGGGTTCATAATTCACCCCTCCACTTT
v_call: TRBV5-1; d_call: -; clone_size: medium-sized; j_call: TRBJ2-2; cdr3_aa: CASRKTGTHTGELFF; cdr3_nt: TGCGCCAGCCGTAAAACCGGGACACACACCGGGGAGCTGTTTTTT
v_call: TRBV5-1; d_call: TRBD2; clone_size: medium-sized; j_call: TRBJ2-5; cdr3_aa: CASSLAGGRGQETQYF; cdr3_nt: TGCGCCAGCAGCTTGGCGGGCGGGAGGGGCCAAGAGACCCAGTACTTC
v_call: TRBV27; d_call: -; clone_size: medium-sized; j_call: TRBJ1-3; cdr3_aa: CASSSSAGSTIYF; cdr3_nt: TGTGCCAGCAGTTCCTCCGCAGGAAGCACCATATATTTT
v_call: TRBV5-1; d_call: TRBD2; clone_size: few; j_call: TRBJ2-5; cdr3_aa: CASSLGETSGSLETQYF; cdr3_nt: TGCGCCAGCAGCTTGGGAGAGACTAGCGGGAGTTTAGAGACCCAGTACTTC
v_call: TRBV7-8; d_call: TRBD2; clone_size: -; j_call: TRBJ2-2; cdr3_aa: CASRLAGAVSTGELFF; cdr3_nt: TGTGCCAGCAGACTAGCGGGAGCAGTAAGTACCGGGGAGCTGTTTTTT
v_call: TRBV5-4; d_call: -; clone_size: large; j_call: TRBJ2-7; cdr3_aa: CASSPQGNRYEQYF; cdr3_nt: TGTGCCAGCAGCCCGCAGGGGAACCGCTACGAGCAGTACTTC
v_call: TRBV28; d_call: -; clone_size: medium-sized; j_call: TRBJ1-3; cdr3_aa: CASSSTGGGNTIYF; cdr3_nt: TGTGCCAGCAGCTCGACAGGAGGAGGAAACACCATATATTTT
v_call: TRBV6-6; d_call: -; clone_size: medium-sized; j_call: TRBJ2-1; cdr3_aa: CASRRSHDNEQFF; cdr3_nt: TGTGCCAGCCGCCGGTCCCACGACAATGAGCAGTTCTTC
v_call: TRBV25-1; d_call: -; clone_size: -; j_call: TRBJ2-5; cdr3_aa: CASSGGDSQKETQYF; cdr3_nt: TGTGCCAGCAGTGGGGGGGACAGCCAGAAAGAGACCCAGTACTTC
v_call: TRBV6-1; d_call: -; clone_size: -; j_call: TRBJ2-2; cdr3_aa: CASSPNSGSPGELFF; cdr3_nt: TGTGCCAGCAGCCCGAACTCAGGGTCCCCCGGGGAGCTGTTTTTT
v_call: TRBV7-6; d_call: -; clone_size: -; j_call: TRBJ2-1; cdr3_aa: CASSRYNEQFF; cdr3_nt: TGTGCCAGCAGCCGTTACAATGAGCAGTTCTTC
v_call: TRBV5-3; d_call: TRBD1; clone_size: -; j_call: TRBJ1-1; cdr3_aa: CARSLGYRGQGAFF; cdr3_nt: TGTGCCAGAAGCTTGGGGTACAGGGGACAGGGAGCTTTCTTT
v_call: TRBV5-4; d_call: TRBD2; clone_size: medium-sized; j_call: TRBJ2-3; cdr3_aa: CASSSASIAGRTQYF; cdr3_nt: TGTGCCAGCAGCTCAGCCTCAATAGCGGGACGAACGCAGTATTTT
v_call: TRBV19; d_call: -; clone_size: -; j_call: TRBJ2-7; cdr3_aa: CASSAGRGPYEQYF; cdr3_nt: TGTGCCAGTTCCGCGGGGCGCGGACCCTACGAGCAGTACTTC
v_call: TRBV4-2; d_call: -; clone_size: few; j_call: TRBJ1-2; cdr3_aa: CASSLSQGGYTF; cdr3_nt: TGTGCCAGCAGCTTGTCACAGGGAGGCTACACCTTC
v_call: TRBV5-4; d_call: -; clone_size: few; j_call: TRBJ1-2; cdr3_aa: CASSLSQGGYTF; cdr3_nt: TGTGCCAGCAGCTTGTCACAGGGAGGCTACACCTTC
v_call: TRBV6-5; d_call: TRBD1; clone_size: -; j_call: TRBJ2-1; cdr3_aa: CASSVRTGEYEQFF; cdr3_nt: TGTGCCAGCAGTGTCAGGACAGGGGAATATGAGCAGTTCTTC
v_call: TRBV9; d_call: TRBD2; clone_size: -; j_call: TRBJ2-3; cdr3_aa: CASSVGAGGLSGDTQYF; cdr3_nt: TGTGCCAGCAGCGTAGGAGCGGGGGGTCTTTCGGGAGATACGCAGTATTTT
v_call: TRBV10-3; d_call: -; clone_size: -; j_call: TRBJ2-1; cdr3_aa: CAISESSREHEQFF; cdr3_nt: TGTGCCATCAGTGAGTCAAGTAGGGAGCATGAGCAGTTCTTC
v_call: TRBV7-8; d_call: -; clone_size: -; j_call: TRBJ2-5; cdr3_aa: CASSLGVYSYEETQYF; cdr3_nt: TGTGCCAGCAGCTTAGGGGTATACAGTTACGAAGAGACCCAGTACTTC
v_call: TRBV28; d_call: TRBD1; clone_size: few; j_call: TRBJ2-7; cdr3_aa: CASSTPGTGNYEQYF; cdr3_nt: TGTGCCAGCAGTACGCCCGGGACAGGGAATTACGAGCAGTACTTC
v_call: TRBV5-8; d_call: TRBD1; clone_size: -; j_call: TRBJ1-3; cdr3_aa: CASSLMTGTTGNTIYF; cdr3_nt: TGTGCCAGCAGCTTGATGACAGGGACAACTGGAAACACCATATATTTT
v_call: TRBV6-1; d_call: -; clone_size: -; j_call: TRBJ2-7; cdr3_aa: CASSTTSYEQYF; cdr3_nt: TGTGCCAGCAGTACCACTAGCTACGAGCAGTACTTC
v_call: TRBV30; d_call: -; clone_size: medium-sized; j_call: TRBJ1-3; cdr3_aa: CAWSVRRGSGNTIYF; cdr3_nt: TGTGCCTGGAGTGTACGTCGGGGATCTGGAAACACCATATATTTT
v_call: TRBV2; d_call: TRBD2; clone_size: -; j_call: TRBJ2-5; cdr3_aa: CASSGTSGQETQYF; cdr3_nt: TGTGCCAGCAGTGGGACTAGCGGCCAAGAGACCCAGTACTTC
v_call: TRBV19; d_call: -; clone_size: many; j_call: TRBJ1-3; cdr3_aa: CASSIAQALSGNTIYF; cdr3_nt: TGTGCCAGTAGTATAGCCCAGGCCCTCTCTGGAAACACCATATATTTT
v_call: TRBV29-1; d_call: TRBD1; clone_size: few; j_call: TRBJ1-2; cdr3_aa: CSVEGSSDRRYGYTF; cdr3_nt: TGCAGCGTTGAAGGTTCGTCGGACAGGCGATATGGCTACACCTTC
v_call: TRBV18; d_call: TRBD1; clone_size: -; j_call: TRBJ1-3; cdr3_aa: CASPLLGQGVGNTIYF; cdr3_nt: TGTGCCAGCCCACTCCTGGGACAGGGAGTTGGAAACACCATATATTTT
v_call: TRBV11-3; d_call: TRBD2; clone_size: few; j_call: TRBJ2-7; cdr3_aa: CASSLVGLAGEQYF; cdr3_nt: TGTGCCAGCAGCTTAGTGGGACTAGCGGGCGAGCAGTACTTC
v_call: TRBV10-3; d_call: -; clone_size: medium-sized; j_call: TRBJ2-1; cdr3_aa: CAISTGLSYNEQFF; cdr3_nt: TGTGCCATCAGCACAGGGTTGTCCTACAATGAGCAGTTCTTC
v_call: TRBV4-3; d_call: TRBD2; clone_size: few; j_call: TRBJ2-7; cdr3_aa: CASSQAPSGTPYEQYF; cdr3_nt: TGCGCCAGCAGCCAAGCCCCGAGCGGGACCCCCTACGAGCAGTACTTC
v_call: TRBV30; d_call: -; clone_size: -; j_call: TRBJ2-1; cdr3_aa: CAWRQASYNEQFF; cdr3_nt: TGTGCCTGGCGACAGGCGTCCTACAATGAGCAGTTCTTC
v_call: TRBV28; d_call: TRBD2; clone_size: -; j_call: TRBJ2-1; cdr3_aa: CASSFWEGKYNEQFF; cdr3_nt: TGTGCCAGCAGTTTCTGGGAGGGCAAATACAATGAGCAGTTCTTC
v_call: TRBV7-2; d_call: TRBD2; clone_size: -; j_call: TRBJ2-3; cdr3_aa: CASSPWLARGGDTQYF; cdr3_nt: TGTGCCAGCAGCCCCTGGCTAGCGCGGGGGGGGGATACGCAGTATTTT
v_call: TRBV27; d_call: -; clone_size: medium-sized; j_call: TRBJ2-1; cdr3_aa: CASSGSGYNEQFF; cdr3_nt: TGTGCCAGCAGCGGGAGTGGCTACAATGAGCAGTTCTTC
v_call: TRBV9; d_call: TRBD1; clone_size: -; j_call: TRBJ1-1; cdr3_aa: CASSVSVGTGSEAFF; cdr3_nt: TGTGCCAGCAGCGTTTCCGTCGGGACAGGGTCTGAAGCTTTCTTT
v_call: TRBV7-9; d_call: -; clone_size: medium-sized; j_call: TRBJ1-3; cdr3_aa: CASSRDRLSGNTIYF; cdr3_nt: TGTGCCAGCAGCCGAGACAGGCTCTCTGGAAACACCATATATTTT
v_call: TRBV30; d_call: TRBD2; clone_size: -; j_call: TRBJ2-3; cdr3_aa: CAWSASLASKPVTQYF; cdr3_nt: TGTGCCTGGAGTGCCTCACTAGCGAGCAAGCCAGTTACGCAGTATTTT
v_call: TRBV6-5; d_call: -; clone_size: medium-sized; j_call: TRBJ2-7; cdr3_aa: CASSRVGYEQYF; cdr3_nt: TGTGCCAGCAGTCGGGTGGGCTACGAGCAGTACTTC
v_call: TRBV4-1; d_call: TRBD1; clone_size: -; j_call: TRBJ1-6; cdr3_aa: CASSSWTGKDNSPLHF; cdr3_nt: TGCGCCAGCAGCAGCTGGACAGGAAAGGATAATTCACCCCTCCACTTT
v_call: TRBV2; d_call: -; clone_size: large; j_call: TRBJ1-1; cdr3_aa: CASRLTENTEAFF; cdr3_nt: TGTGCCAGCAGGTTGACAGAGAACACTGAAGCTTTCTTT
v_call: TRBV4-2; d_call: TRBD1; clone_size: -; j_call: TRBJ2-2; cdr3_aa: CASSQDEGAGHTGELFF; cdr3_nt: TGTGCCAGCAGCCAAGACGAGGGGGCAGGTCACACCGGGGAGCTGTTTTTT
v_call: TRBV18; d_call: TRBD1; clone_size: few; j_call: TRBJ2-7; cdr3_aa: CASSQSRDRGNEQYF; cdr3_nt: TGTGCCAGCTCACAGTCCCGGGACAGGGGGAACGAGCAGTACTTC
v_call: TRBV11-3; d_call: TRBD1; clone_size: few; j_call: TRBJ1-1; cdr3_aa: CASRGTGANTEAFF; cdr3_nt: TGTGCCAGCAGGGGGACAGGGGCGAACACTGAAGCTTTCTTT
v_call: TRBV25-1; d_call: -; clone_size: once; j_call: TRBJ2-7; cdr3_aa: CASTEGKGPYEQYF; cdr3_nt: TGTGCCAGCACCGAGGGAAAGGGCCCCTACGAGCAGTACTTC